These T cell receptor beta chains were read from a single sample in a study of cytomegalovirus exposure and HLA in healthy donors. Assay: immunoSEQ multiplex PCR; the TCRdb copy retains only in-frame clones and omits some. This table holds about 140,000 clones, approximately 57% found once. The sample comprised PBMCs. The source of these receptors is a male donor in good health and CMV-seronegative. Each CDR3 is given with its conserved first and last residue. The D gene is left open where the match is weak. Size values are once, few and many counts, or a class for expanded clones, and some rows have none.

D gene: TRBD1
J gene: TRBJ2-1
CDR3 length: 11
clone size: .
V gene: TRBV10-1
CDR3 DNA: TGCGCCAGCAGTTCAGGAGACAGGGAGTTCTTC
CDR3 protein: CASSSGDREFF

D gene: .
J gene: TRBJ2-1
CDR3 length: 12
clone size: .
V gene: TRBV14
CDR3 DNA: TGTGCCAGCAGCCTTTCGCCGGGAGAGCAGTTCTTC
CDR3 protein: CASSLSPGEQFF

D gene: .
J gene: TRBJ1-1
CDR3 length: 15
clone size: .
V gene: TRBV2
CDR3 DNA: TGTGCCAGCACCCCGACAGGAGAGCCGAACACTGAAGCTTTCTTT
CDR3 protein: CASTPTGEPNTEAFF

D gene: .
J gene: TRBJ1-2
CDR3 length: 15
clone size: .
V gene: TRBV9
CDR3 DNA: TGTGCCAGCAGCCCCCCGGGGGGGATCGGCTATGGCTACACCTTC
CDR3 protein: CASSPPGGIGYGYTF

D gene: .
J gene: TRBJ1-4
CDR3 length: 18
clone size: .
V gene: TRBV5-4
CDR3 DNA: TGTGCCAGCAGCTCCAAACGAATAAGGGACTGGGGGAGTGAAAAACTGTTTTTT
CDR3 protein: CASSSKRIRDWGSEKLFF

D gene: .
J gene: TRBJ1-1
CDR3 length: 14
clone size: .
V gene: TRBV30
CDR3 DNA: TGTGCCTGGAGTACGGGATTGGACGGAGTGGAAGCTTTCTTT
CDR3 protein: CAWSTGLDGVEAFF

D gene: TRBD2
J gene: TRBJ2-3
CDR3 length: 16
clone size: .
V gene: TRBV4-3
CDR3 DNA: TGCGCCAGCAGCCTAATGATCCGGGGGGGCGTAGATACGCAGTATTTT
CDR3 protein: CASSLMIRGGVDTQYF

D gene: TRBD1
J gene: TRBJ1-1
CDR3 length: 13
clone size: few
V gene: TRBV5-1
CDR3 DNA: TGCGCCAGCAGGGGACAGGAGAACCCTGAAGCTTTCTTT
CDR3 protein: CASRGQENPEAFF

D gene: TRBD1
J gene: TRBJ1-2
CDR3 length: 16
clone size: .
V gene: TRBV6-5
CDR3 DNA: TGTGCCAGCAGTTACCAACGGCCGGGGACAGGGGGAGGCTACACCTTC
CDR3 protein: CASSYQRPGTGGGYTF

D gene: .
J gene: TRBJ1-4
CDR3 length: 17
clone size: .
V gene: TRBV5-1
CDR3 DNA: TGCGCCAGCAGCTTGGCATTGAGCAGGGGCACTAATGAAAAACTGTTTTTT
CDR3 protein: CASSLALSRGTNEKLFF

D gene: .
J gene: TRBJ2-3
CDR3 length: 14
clone size: few
V gene: TRBV6-5
CDR3 DNA: TGTGCCAGCAGTTCCGGGACTTCCACAGATACGCAGTATTTT
CDR3 protein: CASSSGTSTDTQYF

D gene: .
J gene: TRBJ1-4
CDR3 length: 16
clone size: .
V gene: TRBV9
CDR3 DNA: TGTGCCAGCAGCGTCTCAACAGGGAGGGCTAATGAAAAACTGTTTTTT
CDR3 protein: CASSVSTGRANEKLFF

D gene: TRBD2
J gene: TRBJ2-5
CDR3 length: 16
clone size: .
V gene: TRBV16
CDR3 DNA: TGTGCCAGCAGCCAATTGACTAGCGGGCTCGAGGAGACCCAGTACTTC
CDR3 protein: CASSQLTSGLEETQYF

D gene: .
J gene: TRBJ2-1
CDR3 length: 14
clone size: .
V gene: TRBV25-1
CDR3 DNA: TGTGCCAGCAGTGAATTGGTTACTAGCAATGAGCAGTTCTTC
CDR3 protein: CASSELVTSNEQFF

D gene: .
J gene: TRBJ1-2
CDR3 length: 13
clone size: .
V gene: TRBV7-3
CDR3 DNA: TGTGCCAGCAGCCCTGGACAGAACTATGGCTACACCTTC
CDR3 protein: CASSPGQNYGYTF

D gene: .
J gene: TRBJ1-4
CDR3 length: 12
clone size: .
V gene: TRBV7-9
CDR3 DNA: TGTTCCAGCAGCTTAATTGAGGGCAGCGCACGATTT
CDR3 protein: CSSSLIEGSARF

D gene: TRBD1
J gene: TRBJ2-5
CDR3 length: 14
clone size: .
V gene: TRBV5-4
CDR3 DNA: TGTGCCAGCAGCTTGACAGGGGGCGAAGAGACCCAGTACTTC
CDR3 protein: CASSLTGGEETQYF

D gene: .
J gene: TRBJ2-6
CDR3 length: 17
clone size: .
V gene: TRBV7-6
CDR3 DNA: TGTGCCAGCAGCTTTGGGCCCCGGGGAGATGGGGCCAACGTCCTGACTTTC
CDR3 protein: CASSFGPRGDGANVLTF

D gene: .
J gene: TRBJ2-7
CDR3 length: 14
clone size: few
V gene: TRBV7-9
CDR3 DNA: TGTGCCAGCAGCTCGGGCGGCAGGGCCTACGAGCAGTACTTC
CDR3 protein: CASSSGGRAYEQYF

D gene: .
J gene: TRBJ1-4
CDR3 length: 17
clone size: .
V gene: TRBV29-1
CDR3 DNA: TGCAGCGTTGAAGACCCGACAGGTTTTGCAACTAATGAAAAACTGTTTTTT
CDR3 protein: CSVEDPTGFATNEKLFF

D gene: .
J gene: TRBJ2-5
CDR3 length: 16
clone size: .
V gene: TRBV5-1
CDR3 DNA: TGCGCCAGCAGCTTGGCGAGTGGGGGGATCGGTGAGACCCAGTACTTC
CDR3 protein: CASSLASGGIGETQYF

D gene: .
J gene: TRBJ2-5
CDR3 length: 13
clone size: .
V gene: TRBV5-8
CDR3 DNA: TGTGCCAGCAGCCCGGGACATCAAGAGACCCAGTACTTC
CDR3 protein: CASSPGHQETQYF

D gene: TRBD1
J gene: TRBJ1-6
CDR3 length: 16
clone size: .
V gene: TRBV6-1
CDR3 DNA: TGTGCCAGCAGTGAAGCTGGGGGGACAGGGTATTCACCCCTCCACTTT
CDR3 protein: CASSEAGGTGYSPLHF

D gene: TRBD2
J gene: TRBJ2-3
CDR3 length: 16
clone size: few
V gene: TRBV27
CDR3 DNA: TGTGCCAGCAGTTTATCCCAGCGGGGGAGCACAGATACGCAGTATTTT
CDR3 protein: CASSLSQRGSTDTQYF

D gene: TRBD1
J gene: TRBJ1-1
CDR3 length: 17
clone size: once
V gene: TRBV15
CDR3 DNA: TGTGCCACCAGCAGAGATCGGGGGACAGGGGGCGGAACTGAAGCTTTCTTT
CDR3 protein: CATSRDRGTGGGTEAFF

D gene: .
J gene: TRBJ1-6
CDR3 length: 15
clone size: few
V gene: TRBV7-2
CDR3 DNA: TGTGCCAGCAGCGAAACAGGGTCCTATAATTCACCCCTCCACTTT
CDR3 protein: CASSETGSYNSPLHF

D gene: .
J gene: TRBJ1-1
CDR3 length: 13
clone size: .
V gene: TRBV19
CDR3 DNA: TGTGCCAGTAGTATTTTTACTTCCACTGAAGCTTTCTTT
CDR3 protein: CASSIFTSTEAFF

D gene: .
J gene: TRBJ1-4
CDR3 length: 15
clone size: few
V gene: TRBV7-8
CDR3 DNA: TGTGCCAGCAGCCCTAGGGGGATAGCTAATGAAAAACTGTTTTTT
CDR3 protein: CASSPRGIANEKLFF

D gene: .
J gene: TRBJ1-5
CDR3 length: 14
clone size: .
V gene: TRBV30
CDR3 DNA: TGTGCCTGGAGGGGCGCGGGAGGCAATCAGCCCCAGCATTTT
CDR3 protein: CAWRGAGGNQPQHF

D gene: TRBD2
J gene: TRBJ2-5
CDR3 length: 16
clone size: .
V gene: TRBV5-1
CDR3 DNA: TGCGCCAGCAGCCTGGGACTAGCGGGGGCGCAAGAGACCCAGTACTTC
CDR3 protein: CASSLGLAGAQETQYF

D gene: .
J gene: TRBJ2-7
CDR3 length: 15
clone size: .
V gene: TRBV6-5
CDR3 DNA: TGTGCCAGCGGAGCGCGATCGGACTGGAACTACGAGCAGTACTTC
CDR3 protein: CASGARSDWNYEQYF

D gene: .
J gene: TRBJ1-2
CDR3 length: 14
clone size: .
V gene: TRBV6-6
CDR3 DNA: TGTGCCAGCAGTTACTCGATACGGGTTGAAGGCTACACCTTC
CDR3 protein: CASSYSIRVEGYTF

D gene: .
J gene: TRBJ2-2
CDR3 length: 17
clone size: .
V gene: TRBV5-4
CDR3 DNA: TGTGCCAGCAGCTCCCCACCCGGAAGAGGGAACACCGGGGAGCTGTTTTTT
CDR3 protein: CASSSPPGRGNTGELFF

D gene: TRBD1
J gene: TRBJ2-4
CDR3 length: 15
clone size: few
V gene: TRBV2
CDR3 DNA: TGTGCCAGCAGTGGGGGACAGGGAGGGTTTGACATTCAGTACTTC
CDR3 protein: CASSGGQGGFDIQYF

D gene: TRBD2
J gene: TRBJ2-5
CDR3 length: 17
clone size: .
V gene: TRBV4-1
CDR3 DNA: TGCGCCAGCAGCCCGGGGACTAGCGGGGGGGCCGGAGAGACCCAGTACTTC
CDR3 protein: CASSPGTSGGAGETQYF

D gene: .
J gene: TRBJ1-5
CDR3 length: 13
clone size: .
V gene: TRBV19
CDR3 DNA: TGTGCCAGTAGTCCGAGACAGAATCAGCCCCAGCATTTT
CDR3 protein: CASSPRQNQPQHF

D gene: .
J gene: TRBJ2-1
CDR3 length: 11
clone size: .
V gene: TRBV30
CDR3 DNA: TGTGCCTGGAGTGCCGGTAATGAGCAGTTCTTC
CDR3 protein: CAWSAGNEQFF

D gene: .
J gene: TRBJ2-2
CDR3 length: 16
clone size: .
V gene: TRBV11-1
CDR3 DNA: TGTGCCAGCAGCTTAAATGGGGGGTCGAACACCGGGGAGCTGTTTTTT
CDR3 protein: CASSLNGGSNTGELFF

D gene: .
J gene: TRBJ2-6
CDR3 length: 14
clone size: .
V gene: TRBV6-1
CDR3 DNA: TGTGCCAGCAGTCAGGGTACTGGGGCCAACGTCCTGACTTTC
CDR3 protein: CASSQGTGANVLTF

D gene: .
J gene: TRBJ1-2
CDR3 length: 13
clone size: .
V gene: TRBV29-1
CDR3 DNA: TGCAGCGTCCGAGTGGACAGCAACTATGGCTACACCTTC
CDR3 protein: CSVRVDSNYGYTF

D gene: .
J gene: TRBJ2-1
CDR3 length: 14
clone size: .
V gene: TRBV7-2
CDR3 DNA: TGTGCCAGCAGCCATAATGGGGGGGCGGGTGAGCAGTTCTTC
CDR3 protein: CASSHNGGAGEQFF

D gene: .
J gene: TRBJ2-7
CDR3 length: 15
clone size: .
V gene: TRBV27
CDR3 DNA: TGTGCCAGCAGTTTCTCCGGGACAACGACCTACGAGCAGTACTTC
CDR3 protein: CASSFSGTTTYEQYF

D gene: TRBD1
J gene: TRBJ1-4
CDR3 length: 13
clone size: .
V gene: TRBV7-9
CDR3 DNA: TGTGCCAGCAGCCTCGGACAGGATTTCGTTCTGTTTTTT
CDR3 protein: CASSLGQDFVLFF

D gene: TRBD2
J gene: TRBJ2-7
CDR3 length: 14
clone size: few
V gene: TRBV10-2
CDR3 DNA: TGCGCCAGCGGGGAAGCGGGGGGACCCTACGAGCAGTACTTC
CDR3 protein: CASGEAGGPYEQYF

D gene: .
J gene: TRBJ2-2
CDR3 length: 15
clone size: .
V gene: TRBV28
CDR3 DNA: TGTGCCAGCAGTTCAAGACAGGTCCCCACCGGGGAGCTGTTTTTT
CDR3 protein: CASSSRQVPTGELFF

D gene: TRBD1
J gene: TRBJ1-6
CDR3 length: 14
clone size: .
V gene: TRBV5-6
CDR3 DNA: TGTGCCAGCAGCTCGGGACTAGGGGGCTCACCCCTCCACTTT
CDR3 protein: CASSSGLGGSPLHF

D gene: .
J gene: TRBJ2-7
CDR3 length: 13
clone size: few
V gene: TRBV6-1
CDR3 DNA: TGTGCCAGCATGCCAGGTCCGAGCTACGAGCAGTACTTC
CDR3 protein: CASMPGPSYEQYF

D gene: .
J gene: TRBJ2-3
CDR3 length: 15
clone size: .
V gene: TRBV12-5
CDR3 DNA: TGTGCTAGTGGTTTGGTTAAAGGGAGGACAGATACGCAGTATTTT
CDR3 protein: CASGLVKGRTDTQYF

D gene: .
J gene: TRBJ2-5
CDR3 length: 16
clone size: .
V gene: TRBV5-1
CDR3 DNA: TGCGCCAGCAGCTTGGGACTTACCGCGGGCCAAGAGACCCAGTACTTC
CDR3 protein: CASSLGLTAGQETQYF

D gene: .
J gene: TRBJ1-1
CDR3 length: 13
clone size: few
V gene: TRBV19
CDR3 DNA: TGTGCCAGTACCACCCCCGGAGGTACTGAAGCTTTCTTT
CDR3 protein: CASTTPGGTEAFF

D gene: TRBD1
J gene: TRBJ1-4
CDR3 length: 15
clone size: .
V gene: TRBV15
CDR3 DNA: TGTCCCACCAGCAGCCAAAACAGGGGGCGCGAAAAATTGTTTTTT
CDR3 protein: CPTSSQNRGREKLFF

D gene: .
J gene: TRBJ2-7
CDR3 length: 13
clone size: .
V gene: TRBV14
CDR3 DNA: TGTGCCAGCAGCCCGAACCTAAGAAGCGAGCAGTACTTC
CDR3 protein: CASSPNLRSEQYF

D gene: .
J gene: TRBJ1-4
CDR3 length: 15
clone size: .
V gene: TRBV5-1
CDR3 DNA: TGCGCCAGCTCCTCGCGGGGTGGAAATAATGAAAAACTGTTTTTT
CDR3 protein: CASSSRGGNNEKLFF

D gene: .
J gene: TRBJ1-5
CDR3 length: 16
clone size: .
V gene: TRBV7-3
CDR3 DNA: TGTGCCAGCAGCTGGTTGTACCCAAGGGGGAATCAGCCCCAGCATTTT
CDR3 protein: CASSWLYPRGNQPQHF